Below, 17 T cell receptor beta chains from the same sample are listed, as sequenced in a study of preoperative IRX-2 immunotherapy in early breast cancer. Libraries were prepared by immunoSEQ multiplex PCR; TCRdb keeps only in-frame clonotypes and omits some of them. The sample yields 30,000 to 45,000 clones, 82% seen once. Treatment denoted: preoperative locoregional IRX-2 cytokine immunotherapy. The starting material was lymph node tissue, obtained after IRX-2 immunotherapy. The receptors stem from a human donor with breast cancer.

V usage is TRBV11-3 and J usage is TRBJ1-2, with no clear D. Between the trimmed V and J ends, which lost 2 bases and 4 bases, there was a span of 14 bases. The CDR3 is 15 amino acids. CDR1 and CDR2 (germline): SGHNT, YENEEA. The CDR3 is CASSLTSGRVYGYTF. The CDR3 DNA reads as TGTGCCAGCAGCTTAACCTCGGGTAGGGTCTATGGCTACACCTTC. The whole variable domain, filled in from reference TRBV11-3 and TRBJ1-2, reads EAGVVQSPRYKIIEKKQPVAFWCNPISGHNTLYWYLQNLGQGPELLIRYENEEAVDDSQLPKDRFSAERLKGVDSTLKIQPAELGDSAVYLCASSLTSGRVYGYTFGSGTRLTVV.

The V and J genes are TRBV6-8 and TRBJ2-3, with D maybe TRBD2 (6 bases). This CDR3 region has 15 residues. Germline CDR1 and CDR2: MNHGY and SAAAGT. V was clipped by 0 bases and J by 2 bases, with 9 bases between them. For the CDR3, the DNA is TGTGCCAGCAGTTACTCGCGGGGATACACAGATACGCAGTATTTT. Protein product: CASSYSRGYTDTQYF.

This chain uses TRBV11-3 with TRBJ2-3, with 7 bases matching TRBD2. With V trimmed by 5 bases and J by 0 bases, 8 bases remained unmatched. This CDR3 contains 16 residues. Germline-derived CDR1 and CDR2 are SGHNT and YENEEA. Here the CDR3 DNA reads TGTGCCAGCAGCCGGGGGGTTGAGGTGAGCACAGATACGCAGTATTTT. Translated, it gives CASSRGVEVSTDTQYF.

The V call is TRBV5-1, the J call TRBJ1-1; D possibly corresponds to TRBD1 (6 bases). CDR3 length: 14 amino acids. CDR1 SGHRS and CDR2 YFSETQ come from the germline V gene. The V end lost 2 bases, the J end lost 1 base, and 9 bases lay between the germline ends. The CDR3 coding sequence is TGCGCCAGCAGCTTTACAGGGCAGAACACTGAAGCTTTCTTT. Its translation is CASSFTGQNTEAFF.

The chain links TRBV11-3 to TRBJ1-6; the match to TRBD1 covers 8 bases. This CDR3 contains 15 residues. Germline values: CDR1 SGHNT, CDR2 YENEEA. Trimming cost V 5 bases and J 9 bases; bases outside gene matches: 9. The CDR3 nucleotides read TGTGCCAGCAGCCAATCTCAGGGGGCAGGTTCACCCCTCCACTTT. Its translation is CASSQSQGAGSPLHF.

DNA for the CDR3: TGTGCCAGCAGCCGTCACCGGGACGGAGGGTACGAGCAGTACTTC. Translating gives CASSRHRDGGYEQYF. V and J are TRBV14 and TRBJ2-7; a weak D match, TRBD2 (6 bases). CDR1 is SGHDN, CDR2 FVKESK, per germline. There are 15 residues in the CDR3. V lost 4 bases, J lost 4 bases, and 17 bases lay in between.

This sequence joins TRBV29-1 and TRBJ1-1, with D unclear. In germline, CDR1 is SQVTM, CDR2 ANQGSEA. V shed 4 bases and J shed 2 bases, with 8 bases lying between them. The CDR3 loop spans 12 amino acids. The CDR3 nucleotides read TGCAGCGTTGTAATCGTTAACACTGAAGCTTTCTTT. Translation gives CSVVIVNTEAFF.

This chain joins TRBV19 and TRBJ1-4; 9 bases line up with TRBD1. From germline, CDR1 is LNHDA and CDR2 SQIVND (reference sequence). V lost 6 bases and J lost 1; bases outside the gene matches: 6. The length of the CDR3 is 16 residues. CDR3 DNA: TGTGCCAGTAGGAACAGGGGGCGCGGAACTAATGAAAAACTGTTTTTT. This sequence encodes CASRNRGRGTNEKLFF.

This clone was seen just once. The chain couples TRBV5-1 to TRBJ2-2; 7 bases are shared with TRBD1. Germline CDR1 is SGHRS and CDR2 is YFSETQ. With V trimmed by 5 bases and J by 3 bases, 13 bases remained unmatched. The CDR3 spans 17 residues. CDR3 in amino acids: CASRWGRSGTDTGELFF. CDR3 DNA: TGCGCCAGCAGATGGGGGCGATCCGGGACAGACACCGGGGAGCTGTTTTTT.

This clone was recorded only once. The chain couples TRBV19 to TRBJ1-2; D perhaps matches TRBD1 (5 bases). Trimming left V 5 bases short and J 0 bases short, with 10 bases between. The CDR3 contains 14 residues. The V gene's germline CDR1 is LNHDA and CDR2 SQIVND (reference sequence). This CDR3 reads CASSSSGTNYGYTF. The CDR3 DNA reads as TGTGCCAGTAGTTCCTCAGGGACTAACTATGGCTACACCTTC.

This clone came up once. The chain combines TRBV7-7 with TRBJ2-7; TRBD1 matches 8 bases. With V trimmed by 3 bases and J by 3 bases, 7 bases remained unmatched. CDR3 length: 15 amino acids. The germline gives CDR1 SSHAT, CDR2 FNYEAQ (reference sequence). As DNA, the CDR3 is TGTGCCAGCAGCTTTGGACAGGGTGGGATCTACGAGCAGTACTTC. Translated, it gives CASSFGQGGIYEQYF.

The V call is TRBV28, the J call TRBJ2-2, with 7 bases that match TRBD1. CDR1 MDHEN and CDR2 SYDVKM come from the germline V gene. The J segment lost 3 bases and the V segment lost 5 bases, leaving 9 bases of the junction unmatched. This CDR3 comprises 16 residues. The CDR3 loop reads CASSPLTGLDTGELFF. The DNA for the CDR3 is TGTGCCAGCAGTCCCCTGACAGGGTTGGACACCGGGGAGCTGTTTTTT.

V and J are TRBV6-8 and TRBJ1-6; weak D call: TRBD1 (6 bases). This CDR3 has 16 amino acids. Trimming shortened V by 2 bases and J by 12 bases, and 20 bases separated the two germline ends. Germline V gene data show CDR1 as MNHGY and CDR2 as SAAAGT. The CDR3 sequence: CASSYGGRGPGVPLHF. The DNA of the CDR3 is TGTGCCAGCAGTTACGGGGGCAGGGGCCCAGGGGTACCCCTCCACTTT.

This chain uses TRBV6-8 with TRBJ2-7, with D maybe TRBD2 (7 bases). V lost 8 bases to trimming and J lost 5 bases, with 25 bases between them. CDR1 MNHGY and CDR2 SAAAGT come from the germline V gene. The CDR3 sequence is 16 residues long. CDR3 sequence reads: CASSRGGINTGNEQYF. In nucleotides, the CDR3 is TGTGCCAGCTCTAGGGGGGGAATCAACACGGGGAACGAGCAGTACTTC.

This clone was seen a handful of times. Additional DNA sequences in this sample encode the identical CDR3. This chain uses TRBV11-3 with TRBJ1-1; D is perhaps TRBD1 (5 bases). The CDR3 totals 14 residues. The ends were cut back, 3 bases at V and 1 base at J, with 9 bases in the middle. Per the germline V gene, CDR1 is SGHNT and CDR2 is YENEEA. The CDR3 bases are TGTGCCAGCAGCTTGGGCAGGGAGAACACTGAAGCTTTCTTT. Translation gives CASSLGRENTEAFF.

The chain carries TRBV11-3 and TRBJ1-3, with 8 bases matching TRBD1. This CDR3 has 16 amino acids. Germline trimming cut 6 bases from V and 3 bases from J; bases unmatched to any gene: 10. Germline V gives CDR1 SGHNT, CDR2 YENEEA. In DNA form, the CDR3 reads TGTGCCAGCAGAAAGGACAGGGTAGGAAGTGGAAACACCATATATTTT. It yields the protein CASRKDRVGSGNTIYF.

CDR3 in amino acids: CASSLGSGVQETQYF. CDR3 nucleotides: TGTGCCAGCAGCCTAGGATCGGGGGTTCAAGAGACCCAGTACTTC. This chain connects TRBV7-1 to TRBJ2-5, with D perhaps matching TRBD2 (6 bases). TRBV7-1 carries the ORF label, with uncertain function. Trimming pared 5 bases from V and 2 bases from J, leaving 15 bases between. This CDR3 spans 15 amino acids.